The T cell receptor (beta chain) described here comes from a study of CXCR3-negative and CXCR3-positive naive CD8 T cells. Study-wide results and limits: Naive cells, whether CXCR3-negative or CXCR3-positive, had similar TRBV-TRBJ usage, while memory cells differed. TCR strength was inferred from TRB CDR3 properties, while surface CD5 was comparable between naive subsets. CXCR3-expressing naive cells carried TRB CDR3s more hydrophobic than those of CXCR3-negative naive cells.

This CDR3 contains 12 residues. The authors prepared UMI-labeled TRB cDNA libraries by 5' RACE. TCRdb processed the 5' RACE reads again and assigns one entry to each CDR3 protein, with no DNA. The listing contains about 90,000 distinct CDR3 sequences. Triplicate sorts, 300,000 to 350,000 cells apiece, were made for each CD8+ T cell subset. Concerning this clonotype: Its antigen is currently unknown.

This rearrangement joins TRBV12-3 or TRBV12-4 to TRBJ1-2; TCRdb gives TRBD1 as the D gene, but with no DNA this cannot be confirmed. The TCR was taken from a human donor in good health. Some clones in this sample may be carry-over from other donors' samples. Sequenced material: naive CXCR3- CD8+ T cells from blood. Sample subset: CD45RO-CCR7+CD27+CD95- naive CD8+ T cells lacking CXCR3 (TNR3-). CDR3 loop: CASRQGAYGYTF.